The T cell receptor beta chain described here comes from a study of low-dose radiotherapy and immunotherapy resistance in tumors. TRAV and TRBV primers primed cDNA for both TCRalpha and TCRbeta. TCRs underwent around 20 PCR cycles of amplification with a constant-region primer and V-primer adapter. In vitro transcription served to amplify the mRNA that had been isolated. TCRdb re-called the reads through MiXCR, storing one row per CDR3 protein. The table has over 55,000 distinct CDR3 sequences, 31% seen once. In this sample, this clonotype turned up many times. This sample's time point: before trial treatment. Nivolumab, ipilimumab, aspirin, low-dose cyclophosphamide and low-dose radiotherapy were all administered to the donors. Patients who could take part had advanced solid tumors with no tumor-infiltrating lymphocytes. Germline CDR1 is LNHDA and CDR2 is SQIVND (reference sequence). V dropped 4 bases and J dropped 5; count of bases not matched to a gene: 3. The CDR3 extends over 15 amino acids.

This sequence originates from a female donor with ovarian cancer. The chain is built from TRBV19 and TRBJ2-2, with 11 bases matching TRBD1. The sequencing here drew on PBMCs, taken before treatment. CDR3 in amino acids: CASSTGTGGTGELFF. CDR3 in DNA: TGTGCCAGTAGTACGGGGACAGGGGGAACCGGGGAGCTGTTTTTT.